Sequencing of this T cell receptor (beta chain) was carried out in a study of siplizumab effects on memory and regulatory T cells. About this clone: Its antigen remains unknown.

J was trimmed by 5 bases and V by 5 bases; bases with no gene match: 10. The CDR3 runs to 15 residues. In germline, CDR1 is SGHTA, CDR2 FQGNSA. Sequencing used immunoSEQ multiplex PCR; TCRdb keeps in-frame clones, though not all of them. The sample includes roughly 64,000 clones, 90% to 98% seen only once; the top ten take 0.095%. The study, taken as a whole, reports: Naive T cells were seemingly more diverse than memory cells, and major contributions to the alloresponse seemed to be made by them.

This sequence originates from a human donor in good health. The V and J genes are TRBV7-2 and TRBJ2-3; TRBD1 aligns across 7 bases. What was sequenced was naive CD8+ T cells sorted from blood. The DNA for the CDR3 is TGTGCCAGCAGCCCCGAGGGGGCTGGGGTAGATACGCAGTATTTT. This translates into CASSPEGAGVDTQYF.